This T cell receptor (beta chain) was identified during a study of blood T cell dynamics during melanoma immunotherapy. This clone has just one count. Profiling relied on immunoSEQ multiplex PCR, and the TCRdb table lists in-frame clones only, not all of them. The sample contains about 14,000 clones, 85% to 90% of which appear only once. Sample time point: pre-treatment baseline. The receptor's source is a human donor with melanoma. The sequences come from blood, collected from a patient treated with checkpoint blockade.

CDR3 in amino acids: CASSGRDVGQTQYF. The DNA of the CDR3 is TGTGCCAGCAGCGGGCGGGATGTCGGACAGACCCAGTACTTC. The V and J genes are TRBV21-1 and TRBJ2-5; no DNA check was done on the table's D call, TRBD2. TRBV21-1 counts as a pseudogene. The CDR3 runs 14 residues.